These T cell receptor beta chains were read from a single sample in a study of T cells after yellow fever vaccination. TCRdb fed the 5' RACE reads into MiXCR, producing one record per CDR3 protein. Among approximately 130,000 distinct CDR3 sequences listed, about 15% were seen once. The material was CD8+ T cells sorted from PBMCs, obtained 5 days after the yellow fever booster vaccination. Receptors were obtained from a man in his late teens or twenties who received the YFV17D yellow fever vaccine. Both conserved end residues are part of each CDR3. A D gene is named only where the DNA matches it firmly. The size of a clone is reported for some rows only, either as once, few or many, or as a class for expanded clones.

v_gene	abundance	d_gene	j_gene	CDR3aa	CDR3nt
TRBV4-1	-	-	TRBJ2-7	CASSQAEGFSSYEQYF	TGCGCCAGCAGCCAAGCCGAGGGATTCAGCTCCTACGAGCAGTACTTC
TRBV7-9	few	-	TRBJ2-5	CASSQLELETQYF	TGTGCCAGCAGCCAACTAGAGTTGGAGACCCAGTACTTC
TRBV7-2	-	-	TRBJ2-4	CASSLAYRGVVKNIQYF	TGTGCCAGCAGCTTAGCGTACCGCGGGGTTGTCAAAAACATTCAGTACTTC
TRBV6-1	-	-	TRBJ1-1	CASSEPTEDTEAFF	TGTGCCAGCAGTGAACCTACAGAAGACACTGAAGCTTTCTTT
TRBV6-5	few	TRBD2	TRBJ2-1	CASSYLAGGRDEQFF	TGTGCCAGCAGTTATCTGGCGGGGGGCAGGGATGAGCAGTTCTTC
TRBV6-2/TRBV6-3	-	-	TRBJ1-1	CASSYGPTEAFF	TGTGCCAGCAGTTACGGGCCGACTGAAGCTTTCTTT
TRBV12-3/TRBV12-4	-	TRBD2	TRBJ2-3	CASSWMVGGGTDTQYF	TGTGCCAGCAGTTGGATGGTGGGGGGGGGCACAGATACGCAGTATTTT
TRBV7-3	-	-	TRBJ2-1	CASSSIGGNEQFF	TGTGCCAGCAGCTCTATCGGGGGCAATGAGCAGTTCTTC
TRBV2	-	TRBD1	TRBJ2-6	CALRDRVLGANVLTF	TGTGCCCTCAGGGACAGGGTGTTGGGGGCCAACGTCCTGACTTTC
TRBV3-1	-	TRBD1	TRBJ2-2	CASSQGQGRTGELFF	TGTGCCAGCAGCCAAGGACAGGGTCGGACCGGGGAGCTGTTTTTT
TRBV24-1	-	-	TRBJ2-3	CATSESFSEETDTQYF	TGTGCCACCAGTGAGTCCTTTAGCGAAGAGACAGATACGCAGTATTTT
TRBV2	-	-	TRBJ2-1	CASSGYVREQFF	TGTGCCAGCAGTGGATATGTGCGGGAGCAGTTCTTC
TRBV9	-	TRBD1	TRBJ2-7	CASSADRGQFYEQYF	TGTGCCAGCAGCGCGGACAGGGGGCAGTTCTACGAGCAGTACTTC
TRBV2	few	-	TRBJ2-3	CASSDGLEPDTQYF	TGTGCCAGCAGTGACGGTCTAGAGCCAGATACGCAGTATTTT
TRBV27	few	-	TRBJ2-7	CASSPGGGWEQYF	TGTGCCAGCTCCCCGGGGGGCGGTTGGGAGCAGTACTTC
TRBV29-1	-	-	TRBJ1-2	CSVVPGLGQGYGYTF	TGCAGCGTCGTTCCGGGGTTGGGTCAGGGGTATGGCTACACCTTC
TRBV5-1	few	TRBD1	TRBJ1-1	CASSLGQGSTEAFF	TGCGCCAGCAGCTTGGGACAGGGGTCCACTGAAGCTTTCTTT
TRBV10-3	-	TRBD2	TRBJ2-5	CAISESMERGGETQYF	TGTGCCATCAGTGAGTCGATGGAGCGGGGGGGCGAGACCCAGTACTTC
TRBV6-6	-	TRBD1	TRBJ1-2	CASSSGDRAYGYTF	TGTGCCAGCAGTTCTGGAGACAGGGCCTATGGCTACACCTTC
TRBV3-1	few	-	TRBJ2-7	CASSPSSGQLREQYF	TGTGCCAGCAGCCCCAGTTCGGGACAACTCCGGGAGCAGTACTTC
TRBV29-1	few	-	TRBJ2-3	CSVEVGGLPTDTQYF	TGCAGCGTTGAAGTCGGGGGGCTGCCCACAGATACGCAGTATTTT
TRBV3-1	-	-	TRBJ2-7	CASSPPGRAYEQYF	TGTGCCAGCAGCCCTCCGGGCCGGGCCTACGAGCAGTACTTC
TRBV5-1	-	-	TRBJ1-6	CASSLGRQNSPLHF	TGCGCCAGCAGCTTAGGCAGGCAGAATTCACCCCTCCACTTT
TRBV5-1	few	TRBD1	TRBJ2-7	CASSVNPGQGYEQYF	TGCGCCAGCAGCGTGAATCCGGGACAGGGCTACGAGCAGTACTTC
TRBV6-2/TRBV6-3	-	-	TRBJ1-2	CASSPEGTNYGYTF	TGTGCCAGCAGCCCCGAAGGGACGAACTATGGCTACACCTTC
TRBV6-5	few	TRBD1	TRBJ2-2	CASSYLGGGQTDTGELFF	TGTGCCAGCAGTTACTTAGGTGGGGGACAGACCGACACCGGGGAGCTGTTTTTT
TRBV7-8	many	-	TRBJ2-5	CASSLPGLRGETQYF	TGTGCCAGCAGCTTGCCGGGCCTTCGAGGGGAGACCCAGTACTTC
TRBV3-1	-	TRBD2	TRBJ2-3	CASSQHRSGGNTQYF	TGTGCCAGCAGCCAACATCGTAGCGGGGGGAATACGCAGTATTTT
TRBV5-1	-	TRBD2	TRBJ2-5	CASSLAGASGYQETQYF	TGCGCCAGCAGCTTGGCCGGGGCTAGCGGGTACCAAGAGACCCAGTACTTC
TRBV12-3/TRBV12-4	few	-	TRBJ2-5	CASSQADRETQYF	TGTGCCAGCAGCCAGGCAGATAGAGAGACCCAGTACTTC
TRBV4-3	few	-	TRBJ2-7	CASSQEWETYEQYF	TGCGCCAGCAGCCAAGAGTGGGAAACCTACGAGCAGTACTTC
TRBV27	-	-	TRBJ2-3	CASRSWGGTDTQYF	TGTGCCAGCAGGTCGTGGGGTGGCACAGATACGCAGTATTTT
TRBV4-1	-	TRBD1	TRBJ1-4	CASSQGQGNEKLFF	TGCGCCAGCAGCCAAGGACAGGGGAATGAAAAACTGTTTTTT
TRBV7-3	few	TRBD1	TRBJ2-1	CASSPGTGGDNEQFF	TGTGCCAGCAGCCCCGGGACAGGGGGGGATAATGAGCAGTTCTTC
TRBV7-2	-	-	TRBJ2-1	CASSIRQYYNEQFF	TGTGCCAGCAGCATAAGACAGTACTACAATGAGCAGTTCTTC
TRBV6-2/TRBV6-3	-	-	TRBJ1-5	CASRIDSNQPQHF	TGTGCCAGCAGAATCGACTCAAATCAGCCCCAGCATTTT
TRBV29-1	-	-	TRBJ2-2	CSVEETGNTGELFF	TGCAGCGTTGAAGAGACAGGGAACACCGGGGAGCTGTTTTTT
TRBV20-1	many	TRBD1	TRBJ2-2	CSAWDRGTGELFF	TGCAGTGCTTGGGACAGGGGCACCGGGGAGCTGTTTTTT
TRBV10-3	few	-	TRBJ1-5	CAISDERVNQPQHF	TGTGCCATCAGTGACGAACGGGTAAATCAGCCCCAGCATTTT
TRBV4-1	few	-	TRBJ1-1	CASSQVVTGVPNTEAFF	TGCGCCAGCAGCCAAGTGGTGACAGGCGTTCCGAACACTGAAGCTTTCTTT
TRBV6-2/TRBV6-3	-	-	TRBJ2-6	CASRTDSPVSGANVLTF	TGTGCCAGCAGAACCGACAGCCCCGTCTCTGGGGCCAACGTCCTGACTTTC
TRBV12-3/TRBV12-4	-	-	TRBJ1-1	CASSPGGVWTEAFF	TGTGCCAGCAGTCCCGGTGGGGTTTGGACTGAAGCTTTCTTT
TRBV7-7	-	-	TRBJ2-2	CASSLGAGDTGELFF	TGTGCTAGCAGCTTAGGCGCCGGGGACACCGGGGAGCTGTTTTTT
TRBV4-1	-	TRBD1	TRBJ1-2	CASRQQGDYGYTF	TGCGCCAGCAGGCAACAGGGGGATTATGGCTACACCTTC
TRBV4-2	-	-	TRBJ1-4	CASSQVWVNEKLFF	TGTGCCAGCAGCCAAGTCTGGGTTAATGAAAAACTGTTTTTT
TRBV4-3	many	-	TRBJ2-3	CASSQDLGRTDTQYF	TGCGCCAGCAGCCAAGATTTAGGACGCACAGATACGCAGTATTTT
TRBV7-9	few	TRBD1	TRBJ1-4	CASSILLTGDGNEKLFF	TGTGCCAGCAGCATACTCCTTACAGGGGATGGTAATGAAAAACTGTTTTTT
TRBV5-1	few	-	TRBJ1-1	CASSSKQAMNTEAFF	TGCGCCAGCAGCTCCAAACAGGCGATGAACACTGAAGCTTTCTTT